This T cell receptor beta chain was recovered during a study of T cell changes during pregnancy in multiple sclerosis. The CDR3 covers 16 residues. Trimming took 5 bases from V and 4 from J; bases not matched to a gene: 10. The germline gives CDR1 LNHNV, CDR2 YYDKDF (reference sequence). Measured with immunoSEQ multiplex PCR; TCRdb has only the in-frame clones, and not every one. In the table there are 25,000 to 30,000 clones, about 91% of which are singletons. The TCR sequence derives from a female donor with multiple sclerosis, enrolled in a pregnancy study. Sequences were derived from CD4+ T cells from peripheral blood mononuclear cells, sampled in the second trimester of pregnancy. V and J are TRBV15 and TRBJ2-1; 8 bases fit TRBD1. CDR3 DNA: TGTGCCACCAGCCGAGCTACCGGGACAGGTTACAATGAGCAGTTCTTC. It codes for CATSRATGTGYNEQFF.